These 26 T cell receptor beta chains share one sample of origin, sequenced in a study of tumor-infiltrating lymphocytes in primary liver carcinoma. For blood RNA, unsorted whole blood served as the source, and germline DNA was extracted too. With approximately 500 ng total RNA as template and a constant-region primer, TCR beta cDNA was made. Nested multiplex PCR, run for three rounds with slightly modified ARM-PCR, yielded TCR beta libraries. Forward primers for TRBV1-TRBV30 and a C-beta reverse primer served the first two PCR rounds, at approximately 10 cycles each. TCRdb reprocessed the multiplex PCR reads via MiXCR and lists one record per CDR3 protein. There are about 320,000 distinct CDR3 sequences in the sample; over 55% occur only once, and roughly 8.6% lies in the top ten. The sequenced material came from peripheral blood. These receptors originate from a man aged 40-50 years with primary liver carcinoma and hepatitis B virus infection.

This clonotype has a single count. A junction boundary mismatches the germline segment, possibly from a read error. This chain links TRBV4-3 with TRBJ2-1; D is ambiguous. Per germline, CDR1 LGHNA and CDR2 YSLEER. The CDR3 has 16 residues. The CDR3 nucleotides read TGCGCCGGCAGCCGGTTCCCCCCCCCGGCGGACAATGAGCAGTTCTTC. Its protein is CAGSRFPPPADNEQFF.

At least ten counts were recorded for this clonotype. V usage is TRBV11-1 and J usage is TRBJ2-1; 14 bases align to TRBD2. The CDR3 totals 15 residues. Trimming removed 5 bases from V and 9 bases from J; junction bases left unmatched: 6. Looked up from germline, CDR1 is SGHAT and CDR2 is FQDESV (reference sequence). The CDR3: CASSMGLAGVFEQFF. CDR3 DNA sequence: TGTGCCAGCAGCATGGGACTAGCGGGAGTCTTTGAGCAGTTCTTC.

The V and J genes are TRBV6-1 and TRBJ2-7; D is possibly TRBD1 or TRBD2 (5 bases each). CDR1 and CDR2 from the germline V gene are MNHNS and SASEGT. Trimming stripped 5 bases from V and 5 bases from J, with 19 bases between. The CDR3 has 15 amino acids. The CDR3: CASSSYGTPPDEQYF. The CDR3 DNA reads as TGTGCCAGCAGTTCCTACGGGACCCCACCTGACGAGCAGTACTTC.

This clonotype was seen ten or more times. The genes are TRBV5-6 and TRBJ2-2; 7 bases agree with TRBD2. V trimming: 3 bases; J trimming: 0 bases; junction bases outside the gene matches: 5. The CDR3 spans 16 residues. CDR1 and CDR2 (germline): SGHDT, YYEEEE. CDR3 sequence reads: CASSSYGRSNTGELFF. CDR3 in DNA: TGTGCCAGCAGCTCCTACGGGAGGTCGAACACCGGGGAGCTGTTTTTT.

The chain joins TRBV5-1 to TRBJ2-3; D unresolved. Germline values: CDR1 SGHRS, CDR2 YFSETQ. The CDR3 is 12 residues long. Trimming cost V 3 bases and J 10 bases, with 12 bases left between them. CDR3 residues: CASSSPREAQYF. The CDR3 DNA follows: TGCGCCAGCAGCTCGCCTAGAGAGGCGCAGTATTTT.

The V and J genes are TRBV19 and TRBJ2-3; D remains unclear. The CDR3 is 12 amino acids. CDR1 and CDR2 from the germline V gene are LNHDA and SQIVND (reference sequence). The V end was cut by 3 bases, the J end by 11 bases, with 12 bases between. CDR3 in amino acids: CASSIPTREQYF. Here the CDR3 DNA reads TGTGCCAGTAGTATCCCTACCCGAGAGCAGTATTTT.

Points on this clonotype: The conserved phenylalanine or tryptophan normally closing the CDR3 is absent here, so this likely arose from a read error. No DNA is shown, since the ends of the CDR3 on it are uncertain; the CDR3 is the one TCRdb lists. This chain connects TRBV11-3 to TRBJ2-1; TRBD1, as called in the table, went unchecked against the DNA. Germline loops: CDR1 SGHNT, CDR2 YENEEA. Including both end residues, the CDR3 is 14 amino acids long. CDR3 region: CASSLVQEANEQFL.

This clonotype appeared a single time. One junction end does not reproduce the germline sequence, and a read error may be involved. The V call is TRBV10-3, the J call TRBJ2-1, with a possible D match to TRBD2 (5 bases). Germline-derived CDR1 and CDR2 are ENHRY and SYGVKD. The CDR3 spans 15 residues. The CDR3 nucleotides read TGTGCCATCAACGAGGACTCGAGCTCCTACAATGAGCAGTCCTTT. Its translation: CAINEDSSSYNEQSF.

This clonotype was counted at least ten times. The chain recombines TRBV29-1 with TRBJ2-1; D is uncertain. The V gene's germline CDR1 is SQVTM and CDR2 ANQGSEA. This CDR3 contains 12 residues. The V end lost 8 bases, the J end lost 15 bases, and 23 bases lay between the germline ends. CDR3 sequence: CSLLRDDFYPFF. The DNA for the CDR3 is TGCAGCCTTCTACGAGACGATTTTTATCCGTTCTTC.

The V gene is TRBV5-4, the J gene TRBJ2-3, with no clear D. Judging by the DNA end, TRBJ1-5 fits better; the J call may be wrong. Germline V gene lookup returns CDR1 SGHNT and CDR2 YYREEE (reference sequence). CDR3 size: 15 residues. Written as DNA, the CDR3 is TGTGCCAGCAGCCTGACTAGCGGGAACACAGATACGCAGCATTTT. Residues: CASSLTSGNTDTQHF.

This clonotype was observed a few times. The chain joins TRBV10-2 to TRBJ2-3; D perhaps matches TRBD1 (5 bases). Per germline, CDR1 WSHSY and CDR2 SAAADI. CDR3 length: 14 residues. The V gene lost 6 bases and the J gene lost 1 base, with 11 bases spanning the gap. The DNA of the CDR3 is TGCGCCAGCAGATTCGCACAGGGCACAGATACGCAGTATTTT. Protein: CASRFAQGTDTQYF.

Comments on this clonotype: The CDR3 ends on some other residue instead of the conserved phenylalanine or tryptophan, so this is likely a read error. The V gene is TRBV11-2, the J gene TRBJ2-5; 12 nucleotides agree with TRBD2. The CDR3 spans 19 residues. Germline loops: CDR1 SGHAT, CDR2 FQNNGV. The CDR3 DNA is TGTGCCGGCAGCTTTGGTAGCCTTCTAGCGGGAGGGCGGGGAGAGACCCAGTACGTC. It is translated as CAGSFGSLLAGGRGETQYV.

The CDR3 DNA is TGTGCCAGCAGCTTGGGGCCTGGGACAGGGAGCTACGAGCAGTACTTC. Translated, it gives CASSLGPGTGSYEQYF. The chain uses TRBV11-1 and TRBJ2-7; TRBD1 agrees at 9 bases. The germline V gene has CDR1 SGHAT and CDR2 FQDESV (reference sequence). After removal of 3 bases from V and 3 bases from J, the junction contained 9 bases not matched to a gene. CDR3 length equals 16 residues.

A few counts support this clonotype. V gene TRBV6-2 or TRBV6-3 combines with J gene TRBJ2-3; D gene uncertain. The CDR3 consists of 13 residues. V was clipped by 6 bases and J by 6 bases, with 13 bases between them. Germline lookup yields CDR1 MNHEY and CDR2 SVGEGT. CDR3 sequence reads: CASSPTGHDTQYF. CDR3 DNA sequence: TGTGCCAGCAGCCCAACGGGCCACGATACGCAGTATTTT.

With respect to this clonotype: The junction departs from germline at one end; a sequencing error may be responsible. The J gene is TRBJ2-2, the V gene TRBV11-2, with TRBD1 matching 9 bases. This CDR3 comprises 15 residues. Per the germline V gene, CDR1 is SGHAT and CDR2 is FQNNGV. This CDR3 is CVSSLGTGSIGELFF. Here the CDR3 DNA reads TGTGTCAGCAGCTTAGGGACAGGGTCCATCGGGGAGCTGTTTTTT.

The chain uses TRBV6-2 or TRBV6-3 and TRBJ2-3; TRBD2 might be the D (6 bases). V was clipped by 4 bases and J by 8 bases, with 13 bases between them. The CDR3 extends over 13 amino acids. From germline, CDR1 is MNHEY and CDR2 SVGEGT. The CDR3 loop reads CASSSDKGGTQYF. The CDR3 coding sequence is TGTGCCAGCAGTTCGGACAAGGGAGGTACGCAGTATTTT.

The count of this clonotype is one. One base away lies a much larger clone, so this may be a sequencing read error. CDR3 amino acids: CTSTPGPSGSLYEQYF. CDR3 bases: TGTACCAGCACCCCTGGCCCTAGCGGGAGCCTCTACGAGCAGTACTTC. This sequence joins TRBV12-3 or TRBV12-4 and TRBJ2-7, with 10 bases identical to TRBD2. The CDR3 length is 16 residues.

For this clonotype: A much larger clonotype is one base distant, so this may be a read error. The rearrangement joins TRBV29-1 to TRBJ1-2, with D unresolved. The ends were cut back, 6 bases at V and 3 bases at J, with 8 bases in the middle. The germline gives CDR1 SQVTM, CDR2 ANQGSEA. This CDR3 has 11 residues. CDR3 amino acids: CSVGLYYGYTF. Here the CDR3 DNA reads TGCAGCGTCGGACTTTACTATGGCTACACCTTC.

This clonotype was counted a single time. Germline is not matched at one junction end, which may reflect a read error. This chain uses TRBV6-1 with TRBJ2-1; D is ambiguous. This CDR3 has 16 residues. CDR1 is MNHNS, CDR2 SASEGT, per germline. The chain's CDR3 is CASIESVNGWVNEQFF. CDR3 bases: TGTGCCAGCATTGAATCGGTTAACGGGTGGGTCAATGAGCAGTTCTTC.

This chain connects TRBV5-1 to TRBJ2-5, with 7 bases that match TRBD1. Germline CDR1 and CDR2: SGHRS and YFSETQ. J gave up 5 bases and V 4 bases, and 11 bases lay outside the gene matches. The length of the CDR3 is 15 residues. CDR3 residues: CASSDSYRGTETQYF. DNA for the CDR3: TGCGCCAGCAGCGATTCCTACAGGGGCACGGAGACCCAGTACTTC.

Regarding this clonotype: One end of the junction does not line up with germline, which may come from a read error. In DNA form, the CDR3 reads TGTGTCAGCAGCTTAGTGGGGGTCGGAAACACCATATATTTT. Protein sequence: CVSSLVGVGNTIYF. The chain joins TRBV11-2 to TRBJ1-3; TRBD1 is a possible D gene (5 bases). The CDR3 runs 14 residues. Germline V CDR1 and CDR2: SGHAT, FQNNGV. Supplemented by reference TRBV11-2 and TRBJ1-3, the full variable domain reads EAGVAQSPRYKIIEKRQSVAFWCNPISGHATLYWYQQILGQGPKLLIQFQNNGVVDDSQLPKDRFSAERLKGVDSTLKIQPAKLEDSAVYLCVSSLVGVGNTIYFGEGSWLTVV.

This clonotype was seen many times. This chain uses TRBV4-1 with TRBJ2-2; 7 bases align to TRBD2. Trimming removed 4 bases from V and 0 bases from J; junction bases left unmatched: 14. The CDR3 sequence is 19 residues long. The germline CDR1 and CDR2 sequences are MGHRA and YSYEKL. The CDR3 region has the DNA TGCGCCAGCAGCCCCCGGGGAGGGGCCGCGAGTTCGAACACCGGGGAGCTGTTTTTT. This encodes CASSPRGGAASSNTGELFF.

This clonotype was picked up many times. The gene calls are TRBV5-8 and TRBJ2-6; D gene ambiguous. The V end lost 3 bases, the J end lost 2 bases, and 9 bases lay between the germline ends. Looked up from germline, CDR1 is SGHTS and CDR2 is YDEGEE. The CDR3 is 15 amino acids. The CDR3 DNA follows: TGTGCCAGCAGCTCCCGGCGGACTGGGGCCAACGTCCTGACTTTC. It is translated as CASSSRRTGANVLTF.

The sample holds one count of this clonotype. This is likely a read error, given that the CDR3 carries no conserved phenylalanine or tryptophan at its end. V usage is TRBV11-1 and J usage is TRBJ2-3, with no clear D. Trimming removed 5 bases from V and 4 bases from J, with 13 bases in between. The CDR3 consists of 14 residues. The germline V gene has CDR1 SGHAT and CDR2 FQDESV (reference sequence). The CDR3: CASSLGDKSDTQYS. The CDR3 coding sequence is TGTGCCAGCAGCCTCGGAGATAAGTCAGATACGCAGTATTCT.

As to this clonotype: This may stem from a read error, because a much larger clone lies one nucleotide away. The rearrangement joins TRBV11-2 to TRBJ2-7; D gene ambiguous. V lost 5 bases, J lost 6 bases, and 8 bases lay in between. The CDR3 has 11 amino acids. Germline CDR1 and CDR2: SGHAT and FQNNGV. The CDR3 region is CASSHTFEQYF. As DNA, the CDR3 is TGTGCCAGCAGCCACACCTTCGAGCAGTACTTC. Filled out from reference TRBV11-2 and TRBJ2-7, the complete variable domain reads EAGVAQSPRYKIIEKRQSVAFWCNPISGHATLYWYQQILGQGPKLLIQFQNNGVVDDSQLPKDRFSAERLKGVDSTLKIQPAKLEDSAVYLCASSHTFEQYFGPGTRLTVT.

This clonotype was picked up many times. V and J are TRBV6-1 and TRBJ2-1; 9 bases are shared with TRBD2. Germline V gene data show CDR1 as MNHNS and CDR2 as SASEGT. The CDR3 is made up of 15 amino acids. J gave up 5 bases and V 8 bases, and 10 bases lay outside the gene matches. CDR3 residues: CASALSGLANNEQFF. DNA for the CDR3: TGTGCCAGCGCCTTATCGGGACTAGCAAACAATGAGCAGTTCTTC.